The sequence of this TCR beta chain was determined in a study of CD8+ T cells in alopecia areata. The sample's treatment: oral pan-JAK inhibitor, 5-10 mg twice daily. cDNA prepared by RNA extraction and subsequent reverse transcription served as the template for sequencing. The data were produced by immunoSEQ multiplex PCR, yet TCRdb's version contains in-frame clones alone and is incomplete. The sample contains roughly 120,000 clones, roughly 56% of which appear only once. The CDR3 runs 15 residues. Germline V lookup: CDR1 SGHDT, CDR2 YYEEEE. V shed 4 bases and J shed 5 bases, with 18 bases lying between them. A single count supports this clone.

This TCR derives from a human donor with alopecia areata. V usage is TRBV5-6 and J usage is TRBJ2-5; tentatively, D is TRBD2 (5 bases). The specimen comprised CD4+ T cells sorted from blood, sampled at week 24, from a patient treated with tofacitinib. CDR3 nucleotide sequence: TGTGCCAGCAGCCCTATGAGCGGCGCCGGTGAGACCCAGTACTTC. Translated: CASSPMSGAGETQYF. Complete variable domain (other parts from reference TRBV5-6 and TRBJ2-5): DAGVTQSPTHLIKTRGQQVTLRCSPKSGHDTVSWYQQALGQGPQFIFQYYEEEERQRGNFPDRFSGHQFPNYSSELNVNALLLGDSALYLCASSPMSGAGETQYFGPGTRLLVL.